These 21 T cell receptor beta chains were all obtained from the same sample, sequenced in a study of T cells after yellow fever vaccination. TCRdb re-called the 5' RACE reads through MiXCR, storing one row per CDR3 protein. The sample consists of a few hundred thousand distinct CDR3 sequences, roughly 11% of them appearing once. The sample consisted of PBMCs, taken on the day of the first yellow fever vaccination. The receptors come from a man aged 18-30 years who received the YFV17D yellow fever vaccine.

The V call is TRBV11-2, the J call TRBJ2-5; perhaps D is TRBD1 or TRBD2 (7 bases each). The V gene's germline CDR1 is SGHAT and CDR2 FQNNGV. V lost 0 bases to trimming and J lost 9 bases, with 26 bases between them. There are 18 residues in the CDR3. CDR3 sequence: CASSLDYANAGGDGPQYF. The CDR3, as DNA: TGTGCCAGCAGCTTAGACTACGCCAATGCAGGGGGGGACGGGCCCCAGTACTTC.

This clonotype has just a few counts. V usage is TRBV27 and J usage is TRBJ1-3; tentative D call: TRBD1 (6 bases). This CDR3 comprises 14 residues. The germline V gene encodes CDR1 MNHEY and CDR2 SMNVEV (reference sequence). V was clipped by 5 bases and J by 8 bases, with 16 bases between them. CDR3 protein: CASSPPGGLDTIYF. As DNA, the CDR3 is TGTGCCAGCAGTCCTCCGGGGGGCCTGGACACCATATATTTT.

The chain couples TRBV11-2 to TRBJ1-5, with D unclear. V shed 4 bases and J shed 6 bases, with 16 bases lying between them. Germline-derived CDR1 and CDR2 are SGHAT and FQNNGV. This CDR3 has 15 amino acids. The CDR3 here is CASSSSGGVSQPQHF. The CDR3 coding sequence is TGTGCCAGCAGCTCCTCTGGCGGGGTTAGTCAGCCCCAGCATTTT.

This clonotype appeared many times. V gene TRBV11-1 combines with J gene TRBJ2-2; no firm D call. The CDR3 covers 18 residues. CDR1 and CDR2 from the germline V gene are SGHAT and FQDESV (reference sequence). The V end was cut by 1 base, the J end by 4 bases, with 19 bases between. CDR3 DNA sequence: TGTGCCAGCAGCTTAGAAGAGTACGTCCCAGAGAGCACCGGGGAGCTGTTTTTT. Its protein product is CASSLEEYVPESTGELFF. Variable domain in full (rest from reference TRBV11-1 and TRBJ2-2): EAEVAQSPRYKITEKSQAVAFWCDPISGHATLYWYRQILGQGPELLVQFQDESVVDDSQLPKDRFSAERLKGVDSTLKIQPAELGDSAMYLCASSLEEYVPESTGELFFGEGSRLTVL.

This clonotype was seen more than once but under ten times. The gene calls are TRBV7-7 and TRBJ2-5; tentative D call: TRBD1 (5 bases). CDR3 length: 14 amino acids. V was shortened by 0 bases and J by 5 bases, with 10 bases between the two germline ends. CDR1 and CDR2 (germline): SSHAT, FNYEAQ (reference sequence). CDR3 residues: CASSLARRDETQYF. As DNA, the CDR3 is TGTGCCAGCAGCTTAGCGCGCAGGGATGAGACCCAGTACTTC.

This clonotype turned up a few times. This rearrangement joins TRBV11-2 to TRBJ2-6; D not resolved. Trimming cost V 8 bases and J 0 bases, with 11 bases left between them. Germline V gives CDR1 SGHAT, CDR2 FQNNGV. The CDR3 length is 15 residues. The chain's CDR3 is CASHSSRSGANVLTF. For the CDR3, the DNA is TGTGCCAGCCACTCGAGCCGCTCTGGGGCCAACGTCCTGACTTTC.

This clonotype was observed a few times. This chain uses TRBV5-1 with TRBJ2-1; D remains unclear. Germline V gene lookup returns CDR1 SGHRS and CDR2 YFSETQ. V gave up 4 bases and J gave up 1 base, with 12 bases separating them. CDR3 length equals 15 residues. The CDR3 DNA reads TGCGCCAGCAGCGACCCGGGTTCTTCCTACAATGAGCAGTTCTTC. This encodes CASSDPGSSYNEQFF.

The table lists this clonotype with a few counts. J is TRBJ2-5 and V is TRBV27, with D possibly being TRBD1 (5 bases). The germline V and J ends were trimmed by 0 bases and 10 bases, with 6 bases remaining between them. The CDR3 sequence is 11 residues long. Per germline, CDR1 MNHEY and CDR2 SMNVEV (reference sequence). CDR3 DNA sequence: TGTGCCAGCAGTTTATCGGGGCTCCAGTACTTC. Translated, it gives CASSLSGLQYF.

The J gene is TRBJ2-7, the V gene TRBV7-9; no definite D call. The CDR3 length is 12 residues. V lost 2 bases to trimming and J lost 2 bases, with 4 bases between them. Germline V gene lookup returns CDR1 SEHNR and CDR2 FQNEAQ (reference sequence). The CDR3 region has the DNA TGTGCCAGCAGCTTATTTACCTACGAGCAGTACTTC. Protein sequence: CASSLFTYEQYF. The entire variable domain, with the rest obtained from reference TRBV7-9 and TRBJ2-7, is as follows: DTGVSQNPRHKITKRGQNVTFRCDPISEHNRLYWYRQTLGQGPEFLTYFQNEAQLEKSRLLSDRFSAERPKGSFSTLEIQRTEQGDSAMYLCASSLFTYEQYFGPGTRLTVT.

This clonotype was counted only a few times. This sequence joins TRBV27 and TRBJ1-6; D perhaps matches TRBD1 (5 bases). This CDR3 region has 15 residues. From germline, CDR1 is MNHEY and CDR2 SMNVEV (reference sequence). V lost 7 bases and J lost 10, with 20 bases in between. In DNA, the CDR3 is TGTGCCAGCACCCCGAGGGGTTTCTCGAGATCACCCCTCCACTTT. It specifies CASTPRGFSRSPLHF.

This clonotype came up a few times. The chain couples TRBV25-1 to TRBJ1-3; possibly TRBD1 for D (5 bases). The CDR3 loop spans 16 amino acids. Trimming pared 4 bases from V and 0 bases from J, leaving 13 bases between. CDR1 and CDR2 from the germline V gene are MGHDK and SYGVNS. As DNA, the CDR3 is TGTGCCAGCAGTGGCCGGGACGACGACTCTGGAAACACCATATATTTT. The encoded protein is CASSGRDDDSGNTIYF.

This clonotype was observed at least ten times. The chain combines TRBV7-2 with TRBJ2-3, with TRBD1 identical over 7 bases. The CDR3 has 15 residues. Germline V gene sequence: CDR1 SGHTA, CDR2 FQGNSA. J was trimmed by 8 bases and V by 5 bases; bases with no gene match: 13. CDR3 coding DNA: TGTGCCAGCAGCCCAGGGGACAGAGACTCAGTTACGCAGTATTTT. It is translated as CASSPGDRDSVTQYF.

This clonotype has at least ten counts. The chain links TRBV6-5 to TRBJ2-2; tentatively, D is TRBD1 (6 bases). The CDR3 loop spans 15 amino acids. Germline V CDR1 and CDR2: MNHEY, SVGAGI. Trimming removed 2 bases from V and 5 bases from J, with 12 bases in between. CDR3 amino acids: CASSYQGWGTGELFF. DNA of the CDR3: TGTGCCAGCAGTTACCAGGGGTGGGGAACCGGGGAGCTGTTTTTT.

V and J are TRBV10-3 and TRBJ2-3; TRBD2 matches 11 bases. V lost 6 bases, J lost 1 base, and 15 bases stayed unmatched. Germline-derived CDR1 and CDR2 are ENHRY and SYGVKD. This CDR3 spans 19 amino acids. This chain's CDR3 is CAIRSFSGGAQVGTDTQYF. The CDR3 DNA reads TGTGCCATCAGAAGTTTTAGCGGGGGGGCCCAGGTTGGCACAGATACGCAGTATTTT.

This clonotype has a handful of counts. The CDR3, as DNA: TGTGCCAGCAGCCAGGACCCACTTGACAATCAGCCCCAGCATTTT. Protein product: CASSQDPLDNQPQHF. The V and J genes are TRBV7-8 and TRBJ1-5; no clear D gene. The CDR3 sequence is 15 residues long. Germline V gives CDR1 SGHVS, CDR2 FQNEAQ. V was shortened by 5 bases and J by 3 bases, with 14 bases between the two germline ends.

The rearrangement joins TRBV14 to TRBJ2-7, with a possible D match to TRBD1 (6 bases). The CDR3 loop spans 14 amino acids. Trimming removed 0 bases from V and 7 bases from J, with 13 bases in between. Germline CDR1 is SGHDN and CDR2 is FVKESK. The CDR3 sequence is CASSQEDRWGEQYF. The CDR3 bases are TGTGCCAGCAGCCAAGAGGACAGATGGGGGGAGCAGTACTTC. The full variable domain, in which reference TRBV14 and TRBJ2-7 provide the parts outside the CDR3, is EAGVTQFPSHSVIEKGQTVTLRCDPISGHDNLYWYRRVMGKEIKFLLHFVKESKQDESGMPNNRFLAERTGGTYSTLKVQPAELEDSGVYFCASSQEDRWGEQYFGPGTRLTVT.

The chain recombines TRBV3-1 with TRBJ2-2; no definite D call. This CDR3 spans 16 amino acids. CDR1 LGHDT and CDR2 YNNKEL come from the germline V gene (reference sequence). Trimming took off 2 bases at V and 5 bases at J, with 15 bases between the two ends. The CDR3, as DNA: TGTGCCAGCAGCCAACGTCAACAAGGGCAAACCGGGGAGCTGTTTTTT. As protein: CASSQRQQGQTGELFF.

This clonotype was recorded at least ten times. The rearrangement links TRBV7-9 to TRBJ2-3, with a tentative D call TRBD2 (5 bases). CDR3 size: 14 residues. Germline V gives CDR1 SEHNR, CDR2 FQNEAQ (reference sequence). Trimming shortened V by 5 bases and J by 4 bases, and 13 bases separated the two germline ends. CDR3 DNA sequence: TGTGCCAGCAGCCTGGACTCAACCCCAGATACGCAGTATTTT. Translation: CASSLDSTPDTQYF.

The chain links TRBV5-6 to TRBJ2-7; D gene uncertain. In germline, CDR1 is SGHDT, CDR2 YYEEEE. The V end was cut by 10 bases, the J end by 3 bases, with 20 bases between. The CDR3 consists of 14 residues. CDR3 amino acids: CASQLKGLVYEQYV. CDR3 DNA: TGTGCCTCCCAGCTAAAAGGGTTGGTCTACGAGCAGTACGTC.

This clonotype was observed a few times. This rearrangement joins TRBV5-5 to TRBJ2-7; the D gene is possibly TRBD2 (6 bases). In germline, CDR1 is SGHKS, CDR2 YYEKEE (reference sequence). This CDR3 is 16 amino acids long. V lost 3 bases and J 1 base, leaving 17 bases between the germline ends. As DNA, the CDR3 is TGTGCCAGCAGCTCCTCGGGACTGGAGGTTTCCTACGAGCAGTACTTC. Encoded protein: CASSSSGLEVSYEQYF.

This sequence joins TRBV10-3 and TRBJ1-3, with D tentatively TRBD1 (6 bases). Germline CDR1 and CDR2: ENHRY and SYGVKD. V gave up 6 bases and J gave up 1 base, with 13 bases separating them. The CDR3 length is 15 residues. The CDR3 reads CAIRQQGSSGNTIYF. CDR3 DNA sequence: TGTGCCATCAGACAACAGGGTTCTTCTGGAAACACCATATATTTT.